The 7 T cell receptor beta chains reported below all come from one sample, sequenced in a study of OX40 agonist ivuxolimab in advanced cancers. Some clones are missing from TCRdb's copy, which holds only in-frame ones; the method was immunoSEQ multiplex PCR. The sample lists about 69,000 clones, over 65% occurring once. This specimen consisted of CD4+ or CD8+ T cells sorted from blood, obtained in a trial of the OX40 agonist ivuxolimab. These receptors were obtained from an adult with an advanced solid tumor such as melanoma, head and neck, liver or kidney cancer.

The chain joins TRBV5-1 to TRBJ2-4; D is tentatively TRBD1 or TRBD2 (5 bases each). Trimming took 4 bases from V and 8 from J, leaving 25 bases between them. The germline V gene encodes CDR1 SGHRS and CDR2 YFSETQ. The length of the CDR3 is 17 residues. CDR3 DNA sequence: TGCGCCAGCAGCATCCCGCTCGCCGGGATGGGGCCACACATTCAGTACTTC. Residues: CASSIPLAGMGPHIQYF.

The J gene is TRBJ2-3, the V gene TRBV5-4; D perhaps matches TRBD2 (5 bases). The CDR3 extends over 13 amino acids. Germline lookup yields CDR1 SGHNT and CDR2 YYREEE (reference sequence). Trimming removed 5 bases from V and 3 bases from J, with 10 bases in between. CDR3 DNA: TGTGCCAGCAGGTGGGAGTGGACAGATACGCAGTATTTT. This encodes CASRWEWTDTQYF.

The rearrangement uses TRBV5-4 and TRBJ2-5; TRBD2 agrees at 11 bases. CDR1 is SGHNT and CDR2 is YYREEE in the germline V gene (reference sequence). The CDR3 is 15 amino acids. Unmatched junction bases numbered 3, after V lost 0 bases and J lost 5 bases. The CDR3: CASSLGSGRGETQYF. The CDR3 nucleotides read TGTGCCAGCAGCTTGGGTAGCGGGAGGGGGGAGACCCAGTACTTC. Supplemented by reference TRBV5-4 and TRBJ2-5, the full variable domain reads ETGVTQSPTHLIKTRGQQVTLRCSSQSGHNTVSWYQQALGQGPQFIFQYYREEENGRGNFPPRFSGLQFPNYSSELNVNALELDDSALYLCASSLGSGRGETQYFGPGTRLLVL.

This clone occurred once. V and J are TRBV4-3 and TRBJ2-3; possibly TRBD1 or TRBD2 for D (6 bases each). The CDR3 extends over 15 amino acids. V dropped 1 base and J dropped 3 bases, with 11 bases sitting between them. Per the germline V gene, CDR1 is LGHNA and CDR2 is YSLEER. The CDR3 region is CASSQGRGRTDTQYF. CDR3 nucleotide sequence: TGCGCCAGCAGCCAAGGTAGGGGGAGGACAGATACGCAGTATTTT.

This clone was counted a single time. The rearrangement uses TRBV9 and TRBJ2-1; D perhaps matches TRBD2 (5 bases). V gave up 1 base and J gave up 3 bases, with 8 bases separating them. There are 14 residues in the CDR3. CDR1 and CDR2 from the germline V gene are SGDLS and YYNGEE. CDR3 coding DNA: TGTGCCAGCAGCGTACCGGGGTTCTACAATGAGCAGTTCTTC. Residues: CASSVPGFYNEQFF.

The gene calls are TRBV7-9 and TRBJ2-3, with TRBD1 as a possible D gene (6 bases). The CDR3 is made up of 18 amino acids. Looked up from germline, CDR1 is SEHNR and CDR2 is FQNEAQ (reference sequence). Trimming removed 5 bases at V and 0 bases at J, with 21 bases between. CDR3 sequence: CASSPLSLQGDSTDTQYF. CDR3 in DNA: TGTGCCAGCAGCCCGTTGTCTTTACAGGGAGATAGCACAGATACGCAGTATTTT.

This chain links TRBV19 with TRBJ2-3; tentatively, D is TRBD1 (5 bases). The CDR3 extends over 15 amino acids. The V gene's germline CDR1 is LNHDA and CDR2 SQIVND (reference sequence). V lost 3 bases to trimming and J lost 0 bases, with 10 bases between them. The CDR3 region has the DNA TGTGCCAGTAGTATCAGGACAAGTAGCACAGATACGCAGTATTTT. Its translation is CASSIRTSSTDTQYF.